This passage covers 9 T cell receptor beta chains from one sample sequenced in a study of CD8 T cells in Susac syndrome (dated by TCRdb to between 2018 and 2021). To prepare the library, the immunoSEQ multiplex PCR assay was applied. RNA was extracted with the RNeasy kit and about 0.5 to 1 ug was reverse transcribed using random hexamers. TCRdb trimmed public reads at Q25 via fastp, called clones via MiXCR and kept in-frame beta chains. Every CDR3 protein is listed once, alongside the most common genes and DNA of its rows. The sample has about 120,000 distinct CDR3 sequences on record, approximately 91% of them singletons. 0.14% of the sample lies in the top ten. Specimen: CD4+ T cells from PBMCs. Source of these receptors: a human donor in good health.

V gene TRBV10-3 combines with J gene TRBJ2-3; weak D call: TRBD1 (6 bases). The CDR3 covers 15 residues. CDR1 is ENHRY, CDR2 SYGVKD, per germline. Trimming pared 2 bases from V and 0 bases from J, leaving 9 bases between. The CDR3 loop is CAISEGRGSTDTQYF. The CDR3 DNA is TGTGCCATCAGTGAGGGCAGGGGAAGCACAGATACGCAGTATTTT.

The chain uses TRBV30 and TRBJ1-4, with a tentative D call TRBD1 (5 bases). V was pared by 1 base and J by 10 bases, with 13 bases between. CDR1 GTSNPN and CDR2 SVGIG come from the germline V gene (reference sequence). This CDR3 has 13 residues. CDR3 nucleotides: TGTGCCTGGAGTGCCCAGGGCGGGGGAAAACTGTTTTTT. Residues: CAWSAQGGGKLFF. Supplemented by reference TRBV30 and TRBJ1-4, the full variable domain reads SQTIHQWPATLVQPVGSPLSLECTVEGTSNPNLYWYRQAAGRGLQLLFYSVGIGQISSEVPQNLSASRPQDRQFILSSKKLLLSDSGFYLCAWSAQGGGKLFFGSGTQLSVL.

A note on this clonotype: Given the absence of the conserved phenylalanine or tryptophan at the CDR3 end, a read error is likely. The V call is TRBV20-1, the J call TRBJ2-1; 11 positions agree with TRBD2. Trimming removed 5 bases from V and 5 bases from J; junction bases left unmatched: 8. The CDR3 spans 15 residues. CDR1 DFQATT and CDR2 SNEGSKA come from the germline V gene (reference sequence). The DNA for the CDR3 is TGCAGTGCTTCTCCTATAGCGGGGGGGCACAATGAGCAGTTCCTC. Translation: CSASPIAGGHNEQFL.

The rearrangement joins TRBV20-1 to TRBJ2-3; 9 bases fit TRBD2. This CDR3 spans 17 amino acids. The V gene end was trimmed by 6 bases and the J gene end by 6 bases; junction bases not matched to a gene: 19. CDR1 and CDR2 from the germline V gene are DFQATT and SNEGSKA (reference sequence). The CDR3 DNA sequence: TGCAGTGCCATAGGGCCGCTTATAGCGGGAGTTCAGGATACGCAGTATTTT. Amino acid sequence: CSAIGPLIAGVQDTQYF.

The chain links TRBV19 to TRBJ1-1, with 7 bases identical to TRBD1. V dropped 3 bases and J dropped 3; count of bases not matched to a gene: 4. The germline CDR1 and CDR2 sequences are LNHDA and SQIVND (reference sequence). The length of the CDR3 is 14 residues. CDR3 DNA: TGTGCCAGTAGTATCTTGAGGGGGCACACTGAAGCTTTCTTT. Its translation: CASSILRGHTEAFF. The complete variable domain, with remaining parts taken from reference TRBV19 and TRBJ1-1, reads DGGITQSPKYLFRKEGQNVTLSCEQNLNHDAMYWYRQDPGQGLRLIYYSQIVNDFQKGDIAEGYSVSREKKESFPLTVTSAQKNPTAFYLCASSILRGHTEAFFGQGTRLTVV.

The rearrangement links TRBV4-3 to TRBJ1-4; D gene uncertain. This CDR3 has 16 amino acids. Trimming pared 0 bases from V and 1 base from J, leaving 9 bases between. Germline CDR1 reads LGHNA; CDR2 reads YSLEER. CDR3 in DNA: TGCGCCAGCAGCCAAGACTTGGGCATAACTAATGAAAAACTGTTTTTT. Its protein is CASSQDLGITNEKLFF.

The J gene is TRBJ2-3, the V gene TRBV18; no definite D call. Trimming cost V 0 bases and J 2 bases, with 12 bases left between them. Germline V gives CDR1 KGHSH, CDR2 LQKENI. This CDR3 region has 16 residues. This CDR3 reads CASSPPGTSNTDTQYF. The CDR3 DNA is TGTGCCAGCTCACCACCGGGAACCTCTAACACAGATACGCAGTATTTT.

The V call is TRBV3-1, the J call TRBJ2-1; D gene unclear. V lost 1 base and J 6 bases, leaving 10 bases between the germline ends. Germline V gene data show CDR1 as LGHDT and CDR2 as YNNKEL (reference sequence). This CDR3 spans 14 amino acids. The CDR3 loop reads CASSQAGVRNEQFF. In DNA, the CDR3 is TGTGCCAGCAGCCAAGCCGGAGTCCGCAATGAGCAGTTCTTC.

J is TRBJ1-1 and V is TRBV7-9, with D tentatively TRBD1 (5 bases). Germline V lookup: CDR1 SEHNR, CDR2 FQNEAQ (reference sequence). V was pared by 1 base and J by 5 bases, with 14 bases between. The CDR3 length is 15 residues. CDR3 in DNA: TGTGCCAGCAGCTTAGGGGGGGATGGAAGAACTGAAGCTTTCTTT. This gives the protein CASSLGGDGRTEAFF.